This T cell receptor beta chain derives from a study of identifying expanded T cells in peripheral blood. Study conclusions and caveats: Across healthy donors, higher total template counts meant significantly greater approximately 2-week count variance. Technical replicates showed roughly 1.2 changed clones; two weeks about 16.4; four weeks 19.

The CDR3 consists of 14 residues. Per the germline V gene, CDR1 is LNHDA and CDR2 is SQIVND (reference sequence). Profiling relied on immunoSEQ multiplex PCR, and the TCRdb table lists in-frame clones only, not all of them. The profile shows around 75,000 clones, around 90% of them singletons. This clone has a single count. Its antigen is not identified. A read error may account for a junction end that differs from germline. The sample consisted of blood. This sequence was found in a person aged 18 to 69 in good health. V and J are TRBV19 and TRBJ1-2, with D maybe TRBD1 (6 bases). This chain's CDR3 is CASTVQGVGYGCTF. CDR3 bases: TGTGCCAGTACCGTACAGGGAGTGGGATATGGCTGCACCTTC.